The 20 T cell receptor beta chains in this list originate from one sample, sequenced in a study of stem cell transplantation in POMP-related autoinflammatory disease. Clones were read by immunoSEQ multiplex PCR, and TCRdb kept only the in-frame ones, dropping some. Of a few thousand clones listed, about nine tenths are singletons. The sample consisted of CD4+ follicular helper T cells (Tfh) from PBMCs, taken after stem cell transplantation. The origin of the receptors is a human patient with POMP-related autoinflammation and immune dysregulation (PRAID). The graft donor may account for some of the T cells.

The chain combines TRBV3-1 (or the pseudogene TRBV3-2) with TRBJ2-1; D may be TRBD1 or TRBD2 (6 bases each). CDR3 length equals 16 residues. The germline V and J ends were trimmed by 1 base and 3 bases, with 13 bases remaining between them. Germline loops: CDR1 LGHDT, CDR2 YNNKEL (reference sequence). CDR3 sequence (DNA): TGTGCCAGCAGCCAAGTCTTAGGGGGGCACTACAATGAGCAGTTCTTC. Protein sequence: CASSQVLGGHYNEQFF.

The chain has TRBV7-2 and TRBJ2-2; the match to TRBD2 covers 12 bases. Trimming took 5 bases from V and 3 from J; bases not matched to a gene: 4. This CDR3 has 16 residues. Germline V gives CDR1 SGHTA, CDR2 FQGNSA. The CDR3: CASSRGLAGYTGELFF. CDR3 DNA: TGTGCCAGCAGCCGTGGACTAGCGGGGTACACCGGGGAGCTGTTTTTT.

The V gene is TRBV18, the J gene TRBJ2-5; 9 bases are a match to TRBD2. The germline CDR1 and CDR2 sequences are KGHSH and LQKENI. The CDR3 length is 15 residues. V lost 2 bases and J lost 3; bases outside the gene matches: 4. CDR3 sequence reads: CASSPTRGGEETQYF. The CDR3, as DNA: TGTGCCAGCTCACCAACACGCGGGGGGGAAGAGACCCAGTACTTC.

The chain has TRBV3-1 (or the pseudogene TRBV3-2) and TRBJ1-3; D gene ambiguous. V gave up 5 bases and J gave up 5 bases, with 22 bases separating them. CDR3 length equals 17 residues. The germline gives CDR1 LGHDT, CDR2 YNNKEL (reference sequence). Here the CDR3 DNA reads TGTGCCAGCAGCACCCTTGATCCTTTACACGCACGAAACACCATATATTTT. It is translated as CASSTLDPLHARNTIYF.

The rearrangement links TRBV29-1 to TRBJ2-7; TRBD2 matches 15 bases. Per the germline V gene, CDR1 is SQVTM and CDR2 is ANQGSEA. The CDR3 has 15 amino acids. V shed 4 bases, J shed 2 bases, and the junction held 3 bases outside the gene matches. DNA for the CDR3: TGCAGCGTTGCGGGACTAGCGGGAGGTACCTACGAGCAGTACTTC. Its translation: CSVAGLAGGTYEQYF.

This clone was seen a handful of times. The J gene is TRBJ1-2, the V gene TRBV10-3, with a possible D match to TRBD1 (5 bases). CDR1 and CDR2 from the germline V gene are ENHRY and SYGVKD. The length of the CDR3 is 15 residues. Trimming removed 0 bases from V and 5 bases from J, with 13 bases in between. The CDR3 region is CAISESSREGYGYTF. DNA of the CDR3: TGTGCCATCAGTGAGTCCTCCAGGGAGGGGTATGGCTACACCTTC.

This clone has just one count. This sequence joins TRBV5-8 and TRBJ2-5; TRBD1 matches 10 bases. J lost 5 bases, V lost 2 bases, and 6 bases had no gene match. The CDR3 sequence is 15 residues long. Germline V gene lookup returns CDR1 SGHTS and CDR2 YDEGEE. CDR3 in amino acids: CASSFRTGGLETQYF. CDR3 DNA sequence: TGTGCCAGCAGCTTCCGGACAGGGGGTTTGGAGACCCAGTACTTC.

This clone was counted once. The chain joins TRBV6-1 to TRBJ2-1; D uncertain. This CDR3 is built from 13 residues. CDR1 is MNHNS, CDR2 SASEGT, per germline. Trimming stripped 3 bases from V and 0 bases from J, with 3 bases between. The DNA for the CDR3 is TGTGCCAGCAGTGACCACTCCTACAATGAGCAGTTCTTC. It yields the protein CASSDHSYNEQFF.

The chain is built from TRBV4-1 and TRBJ1-4; 8 nucleotides line up with TRBD1. The J segment lost 8 bases and the V segment lost 1 base, leaving 9 bases of the junction unmatched. CDR3 length equals 16 residues. Germline lookup yields CDR1 MGHRA and CDR2 YSYEKL. CDR3 protein: CASSQVQGAAEEKLFF. The DNA of the CDR3 is TGCGCCAGCAGCCAAGTGCAGGGGGCCGCGGAAGAAAAACTGTTTTTT.

This sequence joins TRBV19 and TRBJ2-1, with 8 bases fitting TRBD2. Germline-derived CDR1 and CDR2 are LNHDA and SQIVND (reference sequence). This CDR3 contains 13 residues. With V trimmed by 3 bases and J by 9 bases, 4 bases remained unmatched. The CDR3, as DNA: TGTGCCAGTAGTATGGGGCGGGGGGTTGAGCAGTTCTTC. It encodes CASSMGRGVEQFF.

This chain joins TRBV2 and TRBJ2-1; either TRBD1 or TRBD2 may fit D (5 bases each). CDR3 length equals 16 residues. Germline CDR1 SNHLY, CDR2 FYNNEI. Trimming removed 3 bases from V and 3 bases from J, with 15 bases in between. The CDR3, as DNA: TGTGCCAGCAGTGATTCCCCGGGACGAATCTACAATGAGCAGTTCTTC. It yields the protein CASSDSPGRIYNEQFF.

The count of this clone is one. The chain uses TRBV5-1 and TRBJ2-7; 7 nucleotides agree with TRBD1. J gave up 2 bases and V 1 base, and 3 bases lay outside the gene matches. Germline V gene lookup returns CDR1 SGHRS and CDR2 YFSETQ. The CDR3 loop spans 14 amino acids. CDR3 in amino acids: CASSLTGATYEQYF. CDR3 bases: TGCGCCAGCAGCTTGACAGGGGCCACCTACGAGCAGTACTTC.

The V call is TRBV21-1, the J call TRBJ1-1; TRBD1, the table's D call, was not compared with the DNA. TRBV21-1 is classified as a pseudogene. The CDR3 is 14 residues long. DNA for the CDR3: TGTGCCAGCAGCAAAACACAGGGAAACACTGAAGCTTTCTTT. It codes for CASSKTQGNTEAFF.

The chain couples TRBV5-1 to TRBJ2-5, with D possibly TRBD2 on 5 matching bases. CDR1 SGHRS and CDR2 YFSETQ come from the germline V gene. The CDR3 is made up of 14 amino acids. Trimming pared 1 base from V and 2 bases from J, leaving 9 bases between. This CDR3 is CASSLTAAQETQYF. The DNA for the CDR3 is TGCGCCAGCAGCTTGACAGCGGCACAAGAGACCCAGTACTTC.

The chain is built from TRBV7-2 and TRBJ2-7, with TRBD2 matching 10 bases. The V gene end was trimmed by 4 bases and the J gene end by 2 bases; junction bases not matched to a gene: 8. Germline CDR1 is SGHTA and CDR2 is FQGNSA. The CDR3 has 16 residues. The CDR3 sequence: CASSSGSGRGTYEQYF. CDR3 nucleotides: TGTGCCAGCAGCTCCGGGAGCGGGAGGGGTACCTACGAGCAGTACTTC.

This chain links TRBV5-1 with TRBJ1-3; TRBD1 might be the D (5 bases). The CDR3 loop spans 13 amino acids. CDR1 and CDR2 (germline): SGHRS, YFSETQ. V was clipped by 4 bases and J by 1 base, with 6 bases between them. The CDR3 here is CASSQGSGNTIYF. In nucleotides, the CDR3 is TGCGCCAGCAGCCAGGGTTCTGGAAACACCATATATTTT.

This clone was counted a single time. This sequence joins TRBV29-1 and TRBJ1-5; tentative D call: TRBD1 (5 bases). There are 13 residues in the CDR3. With 5 bases removed from V and 5 bases from J, the gap between germline ends came to 13 bases. Germline V gene sequence: CDR1 SQVTM, CDR2 ANQGSEA. The chain's CDR3 is CSVSWGGDQPQHF. As DNA, the CDR3 is TGCAGCGTTTCATGGGGCGGGGATCAGCCCCAGCATTTT.

This chain connects TRBV5-1 to TRBJ2-5; D ambiguous. V was trimmed by 0 bases and J by 8 bases, leaving 11 bases between them. Germline V gene sequence: CDR1 SGHRS, CDR2 YFSETQ. The CDR3 is made up of 13 amino acids. The CDR3 is CASSLERFNTQYF. In DNA, the CDR3 is TGCGCCAGCAGCTTGGAGAGGTTTAACACCCAGTACTTC. The full variable domain, in which reference TRBV5-1 and TRBJ2-5 provide the parts outside the CDR3, is KAGVTQTPRYLIKTRGQQVTLSCSPISGHRSVSWYQQTPGQGLQFLFEYFSETQRNKGNFPGRFSGRQFSNSRSEMNVSTLELGDSALYLCASSLERFNTQYFGPGTRLLVL.

This chain uses TRBV7-2 with TRBJ2-5; a weak D match, TRBD2 (5 bases). Trimming took 4 bases from V and 4 from J, leaving 10 bases between them. CDR1 SGHTA and CDR2 FQGNSA come from the germline V gene. This CDR3 has 13 residues. This CDR3 reads CASSSTMAETQYF. CDR3 nucleotide sequence: TGTGCCAGCAGCTCGACTATGGCAGAGACCCAGTACTTC.

The chain joins TRBV6-5 to TRBJ2-7, with 8 bases aligning to TRBD1. CDR1 is MNHEY, CDR2 SVGAGI, per germline. This CDR3 is 15 amino acids long. With 6 bases clipped from V and 2 bases from J, the junction kept 9 bases outside the gene matches. The chain's CDR3 is CASRAGQGPTYEQYV. Here the CDR3 DNA reads TGTGCCAGCAGGGCTGGACAGGGCCCCACCTACGAGCAGTACGTC.